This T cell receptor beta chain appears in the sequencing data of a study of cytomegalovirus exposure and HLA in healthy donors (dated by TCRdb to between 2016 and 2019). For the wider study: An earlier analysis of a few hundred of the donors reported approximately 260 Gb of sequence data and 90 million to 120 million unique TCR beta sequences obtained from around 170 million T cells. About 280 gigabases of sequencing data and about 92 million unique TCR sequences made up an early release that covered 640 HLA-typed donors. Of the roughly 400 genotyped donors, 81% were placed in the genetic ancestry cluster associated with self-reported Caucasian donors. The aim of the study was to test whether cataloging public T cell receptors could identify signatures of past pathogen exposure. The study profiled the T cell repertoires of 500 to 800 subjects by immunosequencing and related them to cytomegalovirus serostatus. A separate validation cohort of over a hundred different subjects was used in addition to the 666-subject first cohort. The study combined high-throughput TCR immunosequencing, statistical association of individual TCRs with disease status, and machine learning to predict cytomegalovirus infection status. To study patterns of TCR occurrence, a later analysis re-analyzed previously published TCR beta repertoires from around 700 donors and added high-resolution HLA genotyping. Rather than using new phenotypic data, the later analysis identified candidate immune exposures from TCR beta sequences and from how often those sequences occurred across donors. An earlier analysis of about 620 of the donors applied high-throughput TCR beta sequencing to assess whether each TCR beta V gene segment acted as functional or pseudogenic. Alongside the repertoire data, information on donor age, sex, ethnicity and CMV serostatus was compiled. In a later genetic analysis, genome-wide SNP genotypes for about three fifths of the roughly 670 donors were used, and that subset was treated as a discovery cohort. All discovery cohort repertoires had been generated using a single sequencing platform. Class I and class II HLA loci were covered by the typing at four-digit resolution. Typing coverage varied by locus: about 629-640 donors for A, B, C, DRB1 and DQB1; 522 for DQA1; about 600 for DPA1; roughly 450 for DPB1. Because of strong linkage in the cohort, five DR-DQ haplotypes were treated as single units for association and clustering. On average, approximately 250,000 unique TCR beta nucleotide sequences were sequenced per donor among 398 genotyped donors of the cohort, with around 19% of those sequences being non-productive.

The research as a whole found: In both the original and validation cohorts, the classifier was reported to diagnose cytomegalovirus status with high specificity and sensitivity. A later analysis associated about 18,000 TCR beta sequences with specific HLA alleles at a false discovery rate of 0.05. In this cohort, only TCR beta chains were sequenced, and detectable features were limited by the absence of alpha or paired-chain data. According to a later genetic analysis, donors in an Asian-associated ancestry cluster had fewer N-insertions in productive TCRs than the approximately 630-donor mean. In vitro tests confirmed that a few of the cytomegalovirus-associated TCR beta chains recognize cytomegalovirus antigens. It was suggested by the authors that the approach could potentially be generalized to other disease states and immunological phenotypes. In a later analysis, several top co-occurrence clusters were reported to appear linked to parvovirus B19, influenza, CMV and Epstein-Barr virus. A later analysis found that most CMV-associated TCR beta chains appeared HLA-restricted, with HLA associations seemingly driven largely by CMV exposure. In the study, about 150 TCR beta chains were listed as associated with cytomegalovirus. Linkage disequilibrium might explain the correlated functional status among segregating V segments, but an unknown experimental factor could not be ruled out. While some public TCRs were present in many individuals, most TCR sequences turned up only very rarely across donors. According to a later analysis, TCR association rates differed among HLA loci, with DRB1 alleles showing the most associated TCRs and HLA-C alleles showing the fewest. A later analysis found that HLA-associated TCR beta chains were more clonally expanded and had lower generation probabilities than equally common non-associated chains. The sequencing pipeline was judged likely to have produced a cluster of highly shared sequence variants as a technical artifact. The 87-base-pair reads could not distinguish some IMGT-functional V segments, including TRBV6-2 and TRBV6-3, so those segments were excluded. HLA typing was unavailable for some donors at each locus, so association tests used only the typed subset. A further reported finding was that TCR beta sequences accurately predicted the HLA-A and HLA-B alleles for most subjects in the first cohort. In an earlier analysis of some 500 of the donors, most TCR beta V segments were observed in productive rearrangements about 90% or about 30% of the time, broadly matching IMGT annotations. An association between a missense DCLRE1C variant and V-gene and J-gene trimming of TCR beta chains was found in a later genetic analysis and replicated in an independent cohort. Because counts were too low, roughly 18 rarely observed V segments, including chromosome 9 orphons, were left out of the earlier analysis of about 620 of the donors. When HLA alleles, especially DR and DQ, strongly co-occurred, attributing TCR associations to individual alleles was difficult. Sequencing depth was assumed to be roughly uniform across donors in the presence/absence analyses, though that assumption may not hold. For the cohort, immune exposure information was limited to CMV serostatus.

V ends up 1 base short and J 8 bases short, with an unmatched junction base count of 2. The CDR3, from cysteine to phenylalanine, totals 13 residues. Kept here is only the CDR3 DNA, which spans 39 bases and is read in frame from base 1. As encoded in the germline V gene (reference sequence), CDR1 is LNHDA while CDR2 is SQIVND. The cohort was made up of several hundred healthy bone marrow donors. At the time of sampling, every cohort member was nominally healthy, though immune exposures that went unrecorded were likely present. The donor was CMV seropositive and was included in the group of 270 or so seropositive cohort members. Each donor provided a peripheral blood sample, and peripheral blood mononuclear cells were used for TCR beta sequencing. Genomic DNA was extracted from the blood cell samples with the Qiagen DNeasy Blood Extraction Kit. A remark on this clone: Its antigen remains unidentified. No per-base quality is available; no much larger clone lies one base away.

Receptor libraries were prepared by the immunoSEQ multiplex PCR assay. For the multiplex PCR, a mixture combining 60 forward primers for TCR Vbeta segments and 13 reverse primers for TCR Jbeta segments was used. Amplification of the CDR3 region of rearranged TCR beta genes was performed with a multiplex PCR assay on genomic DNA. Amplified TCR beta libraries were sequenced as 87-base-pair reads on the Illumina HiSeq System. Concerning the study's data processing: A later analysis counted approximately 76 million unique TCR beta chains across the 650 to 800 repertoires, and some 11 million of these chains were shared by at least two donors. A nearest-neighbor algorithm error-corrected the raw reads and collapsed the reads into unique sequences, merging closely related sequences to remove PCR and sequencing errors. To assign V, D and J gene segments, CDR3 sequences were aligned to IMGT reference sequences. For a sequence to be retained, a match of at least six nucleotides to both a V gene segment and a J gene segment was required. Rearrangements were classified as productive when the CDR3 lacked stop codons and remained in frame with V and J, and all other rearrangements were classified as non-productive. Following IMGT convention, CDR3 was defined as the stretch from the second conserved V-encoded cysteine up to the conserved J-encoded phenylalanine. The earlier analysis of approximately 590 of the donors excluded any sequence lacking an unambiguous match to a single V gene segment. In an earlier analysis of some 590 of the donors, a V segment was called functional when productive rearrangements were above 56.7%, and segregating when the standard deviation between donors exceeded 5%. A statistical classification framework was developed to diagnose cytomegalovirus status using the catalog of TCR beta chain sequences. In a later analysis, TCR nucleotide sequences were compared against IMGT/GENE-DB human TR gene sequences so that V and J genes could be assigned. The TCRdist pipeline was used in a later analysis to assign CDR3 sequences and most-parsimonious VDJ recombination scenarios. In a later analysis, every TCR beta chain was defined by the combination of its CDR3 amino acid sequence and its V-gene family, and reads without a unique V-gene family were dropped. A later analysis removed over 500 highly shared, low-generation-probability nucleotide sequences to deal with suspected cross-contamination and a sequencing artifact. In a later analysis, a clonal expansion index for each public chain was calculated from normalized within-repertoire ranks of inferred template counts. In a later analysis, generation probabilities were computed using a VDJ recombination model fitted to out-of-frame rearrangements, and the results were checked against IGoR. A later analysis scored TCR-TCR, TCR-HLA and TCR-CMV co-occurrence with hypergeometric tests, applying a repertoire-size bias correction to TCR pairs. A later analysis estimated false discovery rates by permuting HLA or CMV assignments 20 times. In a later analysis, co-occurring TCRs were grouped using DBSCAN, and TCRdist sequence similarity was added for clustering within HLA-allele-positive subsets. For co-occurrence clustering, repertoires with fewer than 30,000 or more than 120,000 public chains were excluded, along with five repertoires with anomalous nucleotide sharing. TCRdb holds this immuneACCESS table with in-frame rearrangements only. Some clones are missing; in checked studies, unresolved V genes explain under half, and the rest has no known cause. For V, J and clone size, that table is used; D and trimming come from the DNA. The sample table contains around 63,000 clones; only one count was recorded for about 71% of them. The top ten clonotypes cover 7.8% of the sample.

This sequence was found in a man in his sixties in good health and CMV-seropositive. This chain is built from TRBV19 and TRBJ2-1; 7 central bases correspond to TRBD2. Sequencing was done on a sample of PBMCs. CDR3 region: CASSIGLADEQFF. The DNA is TGTGCCAGTAGTATAGGTCTAGCGGATGAGCAGTTCTTC.